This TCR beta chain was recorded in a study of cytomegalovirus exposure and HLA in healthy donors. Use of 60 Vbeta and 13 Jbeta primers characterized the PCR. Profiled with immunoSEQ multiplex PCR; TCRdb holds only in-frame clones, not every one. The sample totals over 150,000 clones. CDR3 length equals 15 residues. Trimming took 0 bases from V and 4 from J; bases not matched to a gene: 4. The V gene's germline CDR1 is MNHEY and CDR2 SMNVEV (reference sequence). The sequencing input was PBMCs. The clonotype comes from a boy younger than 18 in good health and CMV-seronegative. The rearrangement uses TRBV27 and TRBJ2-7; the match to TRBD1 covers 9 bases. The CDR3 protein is CASSLSGTGWYEQYF. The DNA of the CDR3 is TGTGCCAGCAGTTTATCGGGGACAGGGTGGTACGAGCAGTACTTC.